The rows below give T cell receptor beta chains drawn from one sample of a study of cytomegalovirus exposure and HLA in healthy donors. Sequenced by immunoSEQ multiplex PCR; TCRdb stores in-frame clones only, minus some. The table includes tens of thousands of clones, about 94% detected once. The sequenced material came from PBMCs. Receptors originate from a man aged 18 to 30 in good health and CMV-seropositive. Both conserved end residues are trimmed from each CDR3.

j_gene | v_gene | CDR3aa
TRBJ2-1 | TRBV29-1 | SAERPGSGEQF
TRBJ1-1 | TRBV2 | ASRGDSLNTEAF
TRBJ2-7 | TRBV4-1 | ASSQTGEESYEQY
TRBJ2-3 | TRBV4-1 | ASSQVLAGFTDTQY
TRBJ2-1 | TRBV9 | ASSAPVGSGGAGNNEQF
TRBJ1-6 | TRBV2 | ASSGGYNSPLH
TRBJ2-5 | TRBV30 | AFRGRETQY
TRBJ1-2 | TRBV28 | ASRWTGVFSYT
TRBJ2-3 | TRBV7-9 | ASRLVLAGGTDTQY
TRBJ2-7 | TRBV7-3 | ASSLYRGLSAHSYEQY
TRBJ1-2 | TRBV19 | ASSSYGYT
TRBJ1-5 | TRBV28 | ASRTPTGGGQPQH
TRBJ2-3 | TRBV15 | ATSRTPGTGGTDTQY
TRBJ1-2 | TRBV10-3 | AISEAKAGNYGYT
TRBJ1-5 | TRBV7-6 | ASSQAQGGLQPQH
TRBJ2-1 | TRBV4-3 | ASSQADRVIYNEQF
TRBJ2-2 | TRBV27 | ASNRRLAGPNTGELF
TRBJ2-1 | TRBV19 | ASSIRDYGSYSYNEQF
TRBJ2-5 | TRBV6-5 | ASSYSAGGQETQY
TRBJ2-1 | TRBV27 | ASSLYGPGLAGWYNEQF
TRBJ2-3 | TRBV9 | ASNRGQPADTQY
TRBJ1-6 | TRBV29-1 | SVGRNNSPLH
TRBJ2-2 | TRBV7-2 | ASSLLTSVRNPTGELF
TRBJ2-1 | TRBV11-3 | ASSFRGFGIGEQF
TRBJ1-1 | TRBV19 | ASSLNPRNTEAF
TRBJ2-1 | TRBV27 | AAGENNEQF
TRBJ1-2 | TRBV7-2 | ASSFNGAGGYT
TRBJ2-7 | TRBV7-2 | ASSLEGQIVGEQY
TRBJ1-1 | TRBV6-5 | ASSFPTGVGTEAF
TRBJ1-2 | TRBV30 | AWSGRGVNYGYT
TRBJ1-2 | TRBV6-5 | ASSFDRGGYT
TRBJ1-5 | TRBV19 | ASSIAGGQPQH
TRBJ2-6 | TRBV7-3 | ASSSGVAGANVLT
TRBJ2-1 | TRBV2 | ASRGLADIRYNEQF
TRBJ2-5 | TRBV2 | ASSEISGVQETQY
TRBJ1-6 | TRBV5-1 | ASSLGGTGGSPLH
TRBJ1-6 | TRBV2 | ASSADSSYNSPLH
TRBJ2-7 | TRBV5-5 | ASSLGIGGGYEQY
TRBJ1-4 | TRBV27 | ASSFRRGVDEKLF
TRBJ1-1 | TRBV29-1 | SVEQGRAF
TRBJ2-7 | TRBV6-5 | ASFTGTGSYEQY
TRBJ2-1 | TRBV6-1 | ASPRGQHNEQF
TRBJ1-5 | TRBV4-1 | ASSQDSAGNQPQH
TRBJ2-1 | TRBV7-9 | ASSLDRLAGNSYNEQF
TRBJ2-7 | TRBV7-9 | ASSKTDSLPTERHEQY
TRBJ2-7 | TRBV30 | AWSPLYSYEQY
TRBJ1-4 | TRBV9 | ASSVFGTGDTKLF
TRBJ2-1 | TRBV27 | ASSSRLAKSSYNEQF
TRBJ2-3 | TRBV11-2 | ASSLEQGAYDTQY
TRBJ2-7 | TRBV18 | ASSPGDSAYEQY